Below are 28 T cell receptor beta chains sequenced from a single sample in a study of metastatic and nonmetastatic thyroid tumors. TCRdb re-clonotyped the PCR reads via MiXCR. The sample gives approximately 65,000 clones, approximately 4.1% of which show up once; around 22% is in the top ten. No patient received treatment before thyroid surgery. Sequencing was done on a sample of blood. The receptors stem from a female donor with papillary thyroid cancer or a benign thyroid nodule (not recorded which). Some clones in this sample may be carry-over from other donors' samples.

This clone appeared many times. In the same sample, other DNA sequences code for this CDR3. This chain joins TRBV20-1 and TRBJ2-5; D might be TRBD2 (5 bases). The CDR3 has 13 amino acids. Germline assignment: CDR1 DFQATT and CDR2 SNEGSKA (reference sequence). Deletions cut 6 bases from V and 4 bases from J, with 15 bases between. CDR3 sequence reads: CSALRASRETQYF. The CDR3 nucleotides are TGCAGTGCCCTTCGGGCTAGCCGAGAGACCCAGTACTTC.

This clone was counted a few times. Possible read error: a much larger clone is one base away. J is TRBJ2-1 and V is TRBV7-9; 11 bases line up with TRBD2. The V gene end was trimmed by 2 bases and the J gene end by 7 bases; junction bases not matched to a gene: 10. Germline lookup yields CDR1 SEHNR and CDR2 FQNEAQ (reference sequence). CDR3 length: 17 amino acids. The CDR3 DNA reads as TGTGCCAGCAGCTTACATCCGGGACTAGCGGTAGCTAATGAGCAGTTCTTC. As protein: CASSLHPGLAVANEQFF.

This clone was recorded at least ten times. The chain recombines TRBV2 with TRBJ2-5; 9 positions agree with TRBD2. V shed 6 bases and J 5 bases; nucleotides not matched to a gene: 7. Germline loops: CDR1 SNHLY, CDR2 FYNNEI. This CDR3 contains 14 residues. The CDR3 region has the DNA TGTGCCAGCAGCGGTAGCGGGAGTGGGGAGACCCAGTACTTC. Encoded protein: CASSGSGSGETQYF.

This chain uses TRBV20-1 with TRBJ2-7; 11 positions match TRBD1. The CDR3 is 14 amino acids. Unmatched junction bases numbered 4, after V lost 2 bases and J lost 4 bases. Germline loops: CDR1 DFQATT, CDR2 SNEGSKA (reference sequence). The chain's CDR3 is CSARQDRGRYEQYF. DNA of the CDR3: TGCAGTGCTAGACAGGACAGGGGGCGTTACGAGCAGTACTTC.

The chain carries TRBV24-1 and TRBJ1-2; D unresolved. V lost 3 bases and J lost 1, with 5 bases in between. The CDR3 runs 13 residues. Germline CDR1 KGHDR, CDR2 SFDVKD. The CDR3 loop reads CATSDGYNYGYTF. CDR3 coding DNA: TGTGCCACCAGTGATGGGTATAACTATGGCTACACCTTC.

This clone was found many times. V is TRBV12-5 and J is TRBJ2-1; 12 bases fit TRBD1. V trimming: 1 base; J trimming: 7 bases; junction bases outside the gene matches: 8. The germline gives CDR1 LGHNT, CDR2 FRNRAP. This CDR3 has 17 amino acids. The CDR3 nucleotides are TGTGCTAGTGGTTTGGAAACCGGGACAGGGGGCCGGAATGAGCAGTTCTTC. Amino acids: CASGLETGTGGRNEQFF.

This clone was detected ten times or more. The V gene is TRBV4-1, the J gene TRBJ2-3; D gene unclear. Germline values: CDR1 MGHRA, CDR2 YSYEKL. Trimming removed 1 base at V and 8 bases at J, with 10 bases between. The CDR3 consists of 13 residues. In DNA, the CDR3 is TGCGCCAGCAGCCAAGCTACCCATGTTACGCAGTATTTT. Its translation is CASSQATHVTQYF.

The table lists this clone with many counts. This chain links TRBV15 with TRBJ2-3; TRBD1 matches at 8 bases. Germline CDR1 LNHNV, CDR2 YYDKDF (reference sequence). This CDR3 has 15 residues. J lost 3 bases, V lost 9 bases, and 11 bases had no gene match. Here the CDR3 reads CATQARTGLTDTQYF. As DNA, the CDR3 is TGTGCCACTCAAGCAAGGACAGGGTTAACAGATACGCAGTATTTT.

At least ten counts were recorded for this clone. The chain joins TRBV14 to TRBJ1-4; 7 bases map to TRBD1. Germline trimming cut 3 bases from V and 10 bases from J; bases unmatched to any gene: 5. The length of the CDR3 is 13 residues. Germline V CDR1 and CDR2: SGHDN, FVKESK. CDR3 in amino acids: CASSHGTVGKLFF. The CDR3 DNA reads TGTGCCAGCAGCCATGGGACAGTGGGAAAACTGTTTTTT.

In this sample, this clone turned up many times. The V call is TRBV28, the J call TRBJ1-1; no clear D. CDR3 size: 15 residues. Germline loops: CDR1 MDHEN, CDR2 SYDVKM. Trimming took off 3 bases at V and 0 bases at J, with 11 bases between the two ends. Here the CDR3 DNA reads TGTGCCAGCAGTTTTTATTGGGGAGTGAACACTGAAGCTTTCTTT. Encoded protein: CASSFYWGVNTEAFF.

Notes on this clone: The CDR3 end shows no conserved phenylalanine or tryptophan, and so a read error is likely. The DNA is left out, because the CDR3 cannot be placed on it with certainty; the CDR3 is given as TCRdb lists it. The chain employs TRBV28 and TRBJ2-6; TRBD2 is taken as the D call from the table, unchecked against the DNA. Germline values: CDR1 MDHEN, CDR2 SYDVKM. The CDR3 length is 17 residues, termini included. The CDR3 loop reads CASILGLAGAGANVLTL.

Comment on this clone: A single base separates this from a much larger clone, so it may be a read error. This chain links TRBV11-3 with TRBJ2-1; maybe TRBD2 (6 bases). CDR3 size: 15 residues. Germline V gives CDR1 SGHNT, CDR2 YENEEA. The CDR3 coding sequence is TGTGCCAGCAGCCGCGGGACTTCCCACTACAATGAGCCGCTCTTC. Translated, it gives CASSRGTSHYNEPLF.

This clone has more than one count but fewer than ten. Possible read error: a much larger clone is one base away. This CDR3 is also generated by other DNA sequences in the sample. The genes are TRBV29-1 and TRBJ1-3, with unresolved D. The CDR3 length is 14 residues. Looked up from germline, CDR1 is SQVTM and CDR2 is ANQGSEA. The CDR3 nucleotides are TGCAGTGTGGAAACCTGGGACTCTGGAAACACCATATATTTT. Amino acid sequence: CSVETWDSGNTIYF.

This clone was seen many times. The chain recombines TRBV5-5 with TRBJ2-1, with 7 bases aligning to TRBD1. Looked up from germline, CDR1 is SGHKS and CDR2 is YYEKEE (reference sequence). This CDR3 contains 14 residues. V shed 3 bases and J 5 bases; nucleotides not matched to a gene: 5. CDR3 in amino acids: CASSSLTGDNEQFF. CDR3 nucleotides: TGTGCCAGCAGCTCACTAACAGGGGACAATGAGCAGTTCTTC.

This clone was seen at least ten times. The J gene is TRBJ2-1, the V gene TRBV15; no firm D call. Between the trimmed V and J ends, which lost 0 bases and 4 bases, there was a span of 7 bases. Germline-derived CDR1 and CDR2 are LNHNV and YYDKDF (reference sequence). The CDR3 totals 14 residues. In DNA, the CDR3 is TGTGCCACCAGCAGAGAGCAGTATTACAATGAGCAGTTCTTC. Amino acids: CATSREQYYNEQFF.

Many counts were recorded for this clone. The sample has other DNA sequences that encode this CDR3 too. The J gene is TRBJ2-1, the V gene TRBV7-9; D is tentatively TRBD1 or TRBD2 (6 bases each). The V end was cut by 5 bases, the J end by 8 bases, with 16 bases between. The CDR3 covers 14 residues. The germline V gene encodes CDR1 SEHNR and CDR2 FQNEAQ (reference sequence). CDR3 bases: TGTGCCAGCAGCAAATCCGGGGGCGGCTATGAGCAGTTCTTC. Amino acids: CASSKSGGGYEQFF.

The sample holds a few counts of this clone. Other DNA sequences within the sample encode an identical CDR3. This chain links TRBV28 with TRBJ1-2; TRBD1 is a possible D gene (5 bases). Trimming took 7 bases from V and 4 from J, leaving 13 bases between them. The CDR3 loop spans 13 amino acids. The germline CDR1 and CDR2 sequences are MDHEN and SYDVKM. In DNA form, the CDR3 reads TGTGCCAGCATTCCTACAGGTCCCTATGGCTACACCTTC. Residues: CASIPTGPYGYTF.

This clone has a count of ten or more. J is TRBJ1-5 and V is TRBV2, with 11 nucleotides matching TRBD1. Looked up from germline, CDR1 is SNHLY and CDR2 is FYNNEI. Unmatched junction bases numbered 20, after V lost 0 bases and J lost 1 base. The CDR3 runs 23 residues. DNA of the CDR3: TGTGCCAGCAGTGAAGCGGACCGAACACCGGGACAGGGGGTTTCTAGGAGCAATCAGCCCCAGCATTTT. This gives the protein CASSEADRTPGQGVSRSNQPQHF.

This clone has just a few counts. V gene TRBV7-9 combines with J gene TRBJ1-4; D possibly corresponds to TRBD1 (6 bases). The germline CDR1 and CDR2 sequences are SEHNR and FQNEAQ (reference sequence). Between the trimmed V and J ends, which lost 0 bases and 7 bases, there was a span of 15 bases. The CDR3 loop spans 16 amino acids. The CDR3 DNA reads as TGTGCCAGCAGCTTAGCGGGGGCAGGGGCTGTTGAAAAACTGTTTTTT. Its protein product is CASSLAGAGAVEKLFF.

This clone was found many times. The chain has TRBV19 and TRBJ2-7, with 7 bases that match TRBD1. The CDR3 spans 12 residues. Trimming at V came to 5 bases and at J to 4 bases, leaving 2 bases not matched to a gene. Per the germline V gene, CDR1 is LNHDA and CDR2 is SQIVND (reference sequence). The CDR3 region has the DNA TGTGCCAGTAGTCAGGACAGGTACGAGCAGTACTTC. It is translated as CASSQDRYEQYF.

With regard to this clone: A much bigger clone sits one base away, suggesting this may be a read error. This chain uses TRBV5-1 with TRBJ2-5, with 15 bases aligning to TRBD2. Germline assignment: CDR1 SGHRS and CDR2 YFSETQ. This CDR3 contains 19 residues. The CDR3 nucleotides are TGCGCCAGCAGCTCTGGACTAGCGGGAGGGCCTGCCTCGAGAGAGAACCAGTACTTC. Protein product: CASSSGLAGGPASRENQYF.

This clone came up many times. The chain has TRBV28 and TRBJ2-1, with D maybe TRBD2 (6 bases). Germline V gene sequence: CDR1 MDHEN, CDR2 SYDVKM. The CDR3 loop spans 16 amino acids. V lost 5 bases and J 6 bases, leaving 20 bases between the germline ends. CDR3 region: CASSSTGTSGSNEQFF. In DNA form, the CDR3 reads TGTGCCAGCAGTAGCACCGGGACCAGCGGGTCCAATGAGCAGTTCTTC.

There are a few counts of this clone. A clone one base away is much larger, so this may be a read error. The V gene is TRBV6-9, the J gene TRBJ2-7, with D possibly TRBD2 on 6 matching bases. V shed 4 bases and J shed 3 bases, with 19 bases lying between them. The CDR3 totals 16 residues. The germline V gene encodes CDR1 MNHGY and CDR2 SVAAGI. CDR3 protein: CASSCPWIGRVYEQYF. The CDR3 DNA reads TGTGCCAGCAGTTGCCCCTGGATCGGGAGAGTCTACGAGCAGTACTTC.

This clone has a handful of counts. This may come from a read error, since a much larger clone is one base off. The chain couples TRBV3-1 to TRBJ2-7, with unresolved D. CDR1 and CDR2 from the germline V gene are LGHDT and YNNKEL (reference sequence). V lost 4 bases, J lost 6 bases, and 16 bases lay in between. The CDR3 runs to 14 residues. This CDR3 reads CASSPLGKRTEQYF. In DNA form, the CDR3 reads TGTGCCAGCAGCCCCCTAGGGAAACGAACCGAGCAGTACTTC.

This clone was seen at least ten times. This sequence joins TRBV4-2 and TRBJ2-1; a weak D match, TRBD2 (6 bases). CDR3 length: 14 amino acids. Germline V gives CDR1 LGHNA, CDR2 YNFKEQ. Trimming took 0 bases from V and 7 from J, leaving 10 bases between them. In DNA form, the CDR3 reads TGTGCCAGCAGCCAAGAGACTAGTGGGAATGAGCAGTTCTTC. Encoded protein: CASSQETSGNEQFF.

This clone was counted at least ten times. This chain connects TRBV5-6 to TRBJ2-7; 7 positions agree with TRBD2. With V trimmed by 2 bases and J by 6 bases, 2 bases remained unmatched. Germline assignment: CDR1 SGHDT and CDR2 YYEEEE. There are 12 residues in the CDR3. The CDR3 is CASSFTSAEQYF. As DNA, the CDR3 is TGTGCCAGCAGCTTCACTAGCGCCGAGCAGTACTTC.

In its sample, this clone was seen many times. This chain uses TRBV5-8 with TRBJ2-1; D is perhaps TRBD2 (6 bases). V dropped 2 bases and J dropped 2 bases, with 11 bases sitting between them. Germline-derived CDR1 and CDR2 are SGHTS and YDEGEE. The CDR3 contains 15 residues. The CDR3 nucleotides read TGTGCCAGCAGCTTCGGGGGAGGCCCCTACAATGAGCAGTTCTTC. As protein: CASSFGGGPYNEQFF.

The table lists this clone with many counts. This rearrangement joins TRBV28 to TRBJ1-2; D uncertain. CDR1 and CDR2 from the germline V gene are MDHEN and SYDVKM. Trimming cost V 3 bases and J 4 bases, with 12 bases left between them. This CDR3 contains 14 residues. The CDR3 sequence: CASSFVDILYGYTF. CDR3 nucleotides: TGTGCCAGCAGTTTCGTCGACATCCTCTATGGCTACACCTTC.